Here is one TCR beta chain with its context. The junction does not match germline at one end; this may be a read error. Unsorted bulk tissue (roughly 19-30 mg) underwent RNA and DNA co-extraction. Uniformly, tumor samples exhibited a viable tumor cell fraction exceeding 90%. Priming with a constant-region primer yielded TCR beta cDNA from about 500 ng total RNA. Libraries covering TCR beta were generated through three nested multiplex PCR rounds (using a slightly modified ARM-PCR). From the multiplex PCR reads, TCRdb called clonotypes with MiXCR, one entry per CDR3 protein. Here the sample spans tens of thousands of distinct CDR3 sequences, around 64% being singletons. This record belongs to a study of tumor-infiltrating lymphocytes in primary liver carcinoma. Sequenced input: liver tumor tissue from sampling region 5. Subset reported: tumor region T5, tumor centre. This TCR was recovered from a man in his forties or fifties with primary liver carcinoma and hepatitis B virus infection.

The CDR3: CAGSEPAVGGYEQCF. The CDR3 DNA follows: TGTGCCGGCAGTGAACCTGCGGTGGGGGGGTACGAGCAGTGCTTC. The J gene is TRBJ2-7, the V gene TRBV6-1; TRBD2 aligns across 7 bases. Germline assignment: CDR1 MNHNS and CDR2 SASEGT. The CDR3 length is 15 residues.